This T cell receptor (beta chain) came from a study of T cell repertoires in cytomegalovirus infection. Study-wide findings and caveats: Accumulated public TCR beta family frequency recognized individuals carrying CMV together with the relevant HLA. Dominating the ex vivo response were HLA-C-restricted CMV-specific TCR beta clonotypes.

TCRdb passed the reads through MiXCR, listing each CDR3 protein once. The sample has about 440,000 distinct CDR3 sequences, about a third seen once; the top ten hold roughly 13%. Remarks on this clonotype: Its specificity is not known. Because the CDR3 is missing its conserved closing phenylalanine or tryptophan, this is likely a read error. The DNA is left out, because the CDR3 cannot be placed on it with certainty; the CDR3 is given as TCRdb lists it.

The CDR3 region is 15 residues in length, termini included. CDR1 and CDR2 (germline): SEHNR, FQNEAQ (reference sequence). Input material: PBMCs. The chain is built from TRBV7-9 and TRBJ2-7; the listed D gene, TRBD2, was not tested against the DNA. The origin of this receptor is a human donor in good health (CMV status not recorded). Some clones in this sample may be carry-over from other donors' samples. CDR3 loop: CASSLAVGGAEEQSL.